The next 18 T cell receptor beta chains were all read from a single sample in a study of T cell repertoires in cytomegalovirus infection. MiXCR was run by TCRdb on the reads, yielding one entry per CDR3 protein. The sample has 900,000 to 950,000 distinct CDR3 sequences, approximately 30% seen once; the top ten hold roughly 12%. No antigens are known for them. The sample in question was cultured CD8+ T cells from PBMCs, obtained from culture after CMV antigen stimulation. These receptors originate from a human donor in good health (CMV status not recorded). Some clones in this sample may be carry-over from other donors' samples.

This clonotype was observed many times. The rearrangement links TRBV7-9 to TRBJ1-1; unclear D gene. The CDR3 extends over 15 amino acids. CDR1 is SEHNR and CDR2 is FQNEAQ in the germline V gene (reference sequence). Trimming pared 1 base from V and 3 bases from J, leaving 12 bases between. CDR3 residues: CASSLGVGIDTEAFF. The CDR3 region has the DNA TGTGCCAGCAGCTTAGGCGTCGGAATCGACACTGAAGCTTTCTTT.

This clonotype occurred a few times. V gene TRBV13 combines with J gene TRBJ2-5; no clear D gene. Between the trimmed V and J ends, which lost 0 bases and 3 bases, there was a span of 8 bases. The CDR3 has 14 residues. Looked up from germline, CDR1 is PRHDT and CDR2 is FYEKMQ (reference sequence). The CDR3 protein is CASSLGAVKETQYF. Written as DNA, the CDR3 is TGTGCCAGCAGCTTAGGGGCGGTCAAAGAGACCCAGTACTTC.

This chain links TRBV19 with TRBJ2-1, with 9 positions matching TRBD1. V was clipped by 3 bases and J by 3 bases; unmatched bases: 6. The germline V gene encodes CDR1 LNHDA and CDR2 SQIVND (reference sequence). The CDR3 covers 16 residues. The CDR3 sequence: CASSIIGTGIYNEQFF. CDR3 in DNA: TGTGCCAGTAGTATTATCGGGACAGGGATCTACAATGAGCAGTTCTTC. The full variable domain, with the rest looked up from reference TRBV19 and TRBJ2-1, is DGGITQSPKYLFRKEGQNVTLSCEQNLNHDAMYWYRQDPGQGLRLIYYSQIVNDFQKGDIAEGYSVSREKKESFPLTVTSAQKNPTAFYLCASSIIGTGIYNEQFFGPGTRLTVL.

The rearrangement joins TRBV6-6 to TRBJ1-2; D may be TRBD1 (6 bases). The germline gives CDR1 MNHNY, CDR2 SVGAGI (reference sequence). There are 15 residues in the CDR3. Trimming shortened V by 8 bases and J by 0 bases, and 16 bases separated the two germline ends. The CDR3 nucleotides read TGTGCCAGCTTATCAGGGGACCTAGCTAACTATGGCTACACCTTC. It encodes CASLSGDLANYGYTF.

The chain combines TRBV10-3 with TRBJ2-6; D call uncertain. CDR1 is ENHRY, CDR2 SYGVKD, per germline. CDR3 length equals 17 residues. Trimming pared 3 bases from V and 2 bases from J, leaving 14 bases between. The DNA of the CDR3 is TGTGCCATCAGTGACCTACAAGTACAAGCTGGGGCCAACGTCCTGACTTTC. Protein sequence: CAISDLQVQAGANVLTF.

This clonotype has just a few counts. The chain has TRBV14 and TRBJ1-1, with 7 bases lining up with TRBD1. Per the germline V gene, CDR1 is SGHDN and CDR2 is FVKESK. The CDR3 is made up of 15 amino acids. The V gene end was trimmed by 1 base and the J gene end by 4 bases; junction bases not matched to a gene: 6. CDR3 DNA sequence: TGTGCCAGCAGCCAAGCGACAGGGAGGATCACTGAAGCTTTCTTT. It codes for CASSQATGRITEAFF.

This clonotype was counted only a few times. The chain is built from TRBV27 and TRBJ1-2, with a weak D call TRBD1 (5 bases). The V gene lost 3 bases and the J gene lost 3 bases, with 11 bases spanning the gap. Germline loops: CDR1 MNHEY, CDR2 SMNVEV (reference sequence). The CDR3 runs to 14 residues. The chain's CDR3 is CASSFGGTDYGYTF. The CDR3 DNA reads TGTGCCAGCAGTTTTGGAGGGACCGACTATGGCTACACCTTC.

This chain links TRBV20-1 with TRBJ2-1, with 7 positions matching TRBD2. Germline V gene lookup returns CDR1 DFQATT and CDR2 SNEGSKA (reference sequence). Trimming cost V 0 bases and J 4 bases; bases outside gene matches: 15. CDR3 size: 18 residues. In DNA, the CDR3 is TGCAGTGCTAGAGATAAAGGAGGGGAGGGACCCCTGTACAATGAGCAGTTCTTC. Protein product: CSARDKGGEGPLYNEQFF.

The V and J genes are TRBV9 and TRBJ1-1; D not resolved. V was cut by 4 bases and J by 5 bases, with 12 bases left in between. Germline V lookup: CDR1 SGDLS, CDR2 YYNGEE. The CDR3 covers 13 residues. CDR3 DNA: TGTGCCAGCAGCCCCCGAGAGTTGACTGAAGCTTTCTTT. It yields the protein CASSPRELTEAFF. Full variable domain (missing parts from reference TRBV9 and TRBJ1-1): DSGVTQTPKHLITATGQRVTLRCSPRSGDLSVYWYQQSLDQGLQFLIQYYNGEERAKGNILERFSAQQFPDLHSELNLSSLELGDSALYFCASSPRELTEAFFGQGTRLTVV.

The rearrangement uses TRBV4-1 and TRBJ2-1; D possibly uses TRBD1 or TRBD2 (5 bases each). The V and J ends lost 2 bases and 7 bases respectively, with 18 bases between them. The CDR3 covers 16 residues. Germline V gene sequence: CDR1 MGHRA, CDR2 YSYEKL. In DNA form, the CDR3 reads TGCGCCAGCAGCCAACTCGGGACCGGAGAATGGAATGAGCAGTTCTTC. This encodes CASSQLGTGEWNEQFF.

The rearrangement links TRBV7-9 to TRBJ1-1, with a possible D match to TRBD1 (5 bases). The CDR3 covers 13 residues. Germline CDR1 reads SEHNR; CDR2 reads FQNEAQ (reference sequence). Trimming cost V 7 bases and J 5 bases, with 14 bases left between them. CDR3: CASNPTGVTEAFF. The CDR3 DNA reads TGTGCCAGCAACCCCACGGGGGTGACTGAAGCTTTCTTT.

The chain is built from TRBV19 and TRBJ2-7, with TRBD1 as a possible D gene (6 bases). Per germline, CDR1 LNHDA and CDR2 SQIVND (reference sequence). The V end was cut by 3 bases, the J end by 6 bases, with 12 bases between. The CDR3 extends over 13 amino acids. In nucleotides, the CDR3 is TGTGCCAGTAGTATTACAGGGAACCCCGAGCAGTACTTC. Its protein is CASSITGNPEQYF. The entire variable domain, with the rest obtained from reference TRBV19 and TRBJ2-7, is as follows: DGGITQSPKYLFRKEGQNVTLSCEQNLNHDAMYWYRQDPGQGLRLIYYSQIVNDFQKGDIAEGYSVSREKKESFPLTVTSAQKNPTAFYLCASSITGNPEQYFGPGTRLTVT.

Ten or more counts support this clonotype. The chain has TRBV7-8 and TRBJ1-4; no clear D. The V end was cut by 5 bases, the J end by 0 bases, with 13 bases between. The CDR3 contains 16 residues. The germline V gene encodes CDR1 SGHVS and CDR2 FQNEAQ. CDR3 coding DNA: TGTGCCAGCAGCCTGGTCGGGCATGCAACTAATGAAAAACTGTTTTTT. Amino acids: CASSLVGHATNEKLFF.

V gene TRBV29-1 combines with J gene TRBJ2-7, with 8 bases identical to TRBD1. This CDR3 is built from 12 residues. The V gene's germline CDR1 is SQVTM and CDR2 ANQGSEA. Trimming cost V 7 bases and J 7 bases; bases outside gene matches: 9. This chain's CDR3 is CSALTGAGEQYF. The DNA for the CDR3 is TGCAGCGCTCTGACAGGGGCGGGGGAGCAGTACTTC.

The table lists this clonotype with a few counts. The genes are TRBV19 and TRBJ2-1, with 7 bases aligning to TRBD2. Germline V gives CDR1 LNHDA, CDR2 SQIVND (reference sequence). The CDR3 spans 16 residues. The V and J ends lost 1 base and 0 bases, in that order; junction bases with no gene match: 3. The CDR3: CASSIGGGGSYNEQFF. For the CDR3, the DNA is TGTGCCAGTAGTATAGGTGGGGGGGGCTCCTACAATGAGCAGTTCTTC.

The count of this clonotype is one. The rearrangement joins TRBV9 to TRBJ2-3; possibly TRBD2 for D (6 bases). The CDR3 contains 14 residues. Per germline, CDR1 SGDLS and CDR2 YYNGEE. The V end was cut by 3 bases, the J end by 5 bases, with 13 bases between. CDR3 DNA sequence: TGTGCCAGCAGCGATCTGGGGGGAGTAGATACGCAGTATTTT. Its protein product is CASSDLGGVDTQYF.

This CDR3 reads CASSWRVTEAFF. The CDR3 nucleotides are TGTGCCAGCAGTTGGAGGGTAACTGAAGCTTTCTTT. This chain connects TRBV6-2 or TRBV6-3 to TRBJ1-1; D ambiguous. Trimming took off 4 bases at V and 5 bases at J, with 8 bases between the two ends. Germline V gene lookup returns CDR1 MNHEY and CDR2 SVGEGT. The CDR3 spans 12 residues.

This clonotype was seen a few times. The chain combines TRBV27 with TRBJ2-3; either TRBD1 or TRBD2 may fit D (7 bases each). CDR1 and CDR2 (germline): MNHEY, SMNVEV (reference sequence). The CDR3 has 15 amino acids. The germline V and J ends were trimmed by 2 bases and 4 bases, with 13 bases remaining between them. The DNA of the CDR3 is TGTGCCAGCAGTTTACAGGGGGGGGCCGCAGATACGCAGTATTTT. Amino acid sequence: CASSLQGGAADTQYF.